Presented here are 2 T cell receptor beta chains from one specimen sequenced in a study of OX40 agonist ivuxolimab in advanced cancers. Generated by immunoSEQ multiplex PCR, the TCRdb table keeps only in-frame clones and is missing some. This sample carries 70,000 to 95,000 clones, about 89% of them seen once, and the ten largest clones take 10% to 15%. The sequences come from CD4+ or CD8+ T cells sorted from blood, collected in a trial of the OX40 agonist ivuxolimab. The receptors here all came from an adult with an advanced solid tumor such as melanoma, head and neck, liver or kidney cancer.

V and J are TRBV5-1 and TRBJ2-7, with D maybe TRBD1 (5 bases). Trimming shortened V by 4 bases and J by 5 bases, and 16 bases separated the two germline ends. CDR1 and CDR2 (germline): SGHRS, YFSETQ. The CDR3 extends over 14 amino acids. CDR3 residues: CASSRQDRVDEQYF. DNA of the CDR3: TGCGCCAGCAGCAGACAAGACAGAGTAGACGAGCAGTACTTC.

The chain combines TRBV21-1 with TRBJ2-2; whether TRBD2, the table's D call, matches the DNA was not checked. TRBV21-1 is tagged as a pseudogene. The CDR3 covers 19 residues. The CDR3 reads CASGKGFGINTSKAGELFF. CDR3 nucleotide sequence: TGTGCCAGCGGGAAAGGGTTCGGGATCAATACGAGTAAGGCCGGGGAGCTGTTTTTT.